This note documents a single TCR beta chain sequence. This sample is part of a study of blood T cell repertoires in COVID-19. Background on the study: COVID-19 samples from acute and convalescent phases originated in the United States, Italy and Spain.

Seattle patients were enrolled while actively infected and followed longitudinally. In the original analysis: Nucleated cell number was recorded as an estimate derived from reference gene primer amplification. The assay was immunoSEQ multiplex PCR, and TCRdb's table has in-frame clones only and misses some. The D gene and trimming were derived from the DNA, and the V and J assignments and clone size from that table. Altogether about 160,000 clones are present, around nine tenths being singletons, with the ten largest covering 9% to 12%. V was pared by 1 base and J by 6 bases, with 16 bases between. CDR3 length equals 16 residues. The V gene's germline CDR1 is KGHSH and CDR2 LQKENI.

The sample consisted of peripheral blood. V is TRBV18 and J is TRBJ2-4; possible D gene TRBD1, 5 bases. This sequence originates from a woman between 65 and 79 years old with COVID-19, enrolled during active disease. The CDR3 DNA follows: TGTGCCAGCTCACCACTAAAGGACATGTCGGGAAACATTCAGTACTTC. Translating gives CASSPLKDMSGNIQYF.